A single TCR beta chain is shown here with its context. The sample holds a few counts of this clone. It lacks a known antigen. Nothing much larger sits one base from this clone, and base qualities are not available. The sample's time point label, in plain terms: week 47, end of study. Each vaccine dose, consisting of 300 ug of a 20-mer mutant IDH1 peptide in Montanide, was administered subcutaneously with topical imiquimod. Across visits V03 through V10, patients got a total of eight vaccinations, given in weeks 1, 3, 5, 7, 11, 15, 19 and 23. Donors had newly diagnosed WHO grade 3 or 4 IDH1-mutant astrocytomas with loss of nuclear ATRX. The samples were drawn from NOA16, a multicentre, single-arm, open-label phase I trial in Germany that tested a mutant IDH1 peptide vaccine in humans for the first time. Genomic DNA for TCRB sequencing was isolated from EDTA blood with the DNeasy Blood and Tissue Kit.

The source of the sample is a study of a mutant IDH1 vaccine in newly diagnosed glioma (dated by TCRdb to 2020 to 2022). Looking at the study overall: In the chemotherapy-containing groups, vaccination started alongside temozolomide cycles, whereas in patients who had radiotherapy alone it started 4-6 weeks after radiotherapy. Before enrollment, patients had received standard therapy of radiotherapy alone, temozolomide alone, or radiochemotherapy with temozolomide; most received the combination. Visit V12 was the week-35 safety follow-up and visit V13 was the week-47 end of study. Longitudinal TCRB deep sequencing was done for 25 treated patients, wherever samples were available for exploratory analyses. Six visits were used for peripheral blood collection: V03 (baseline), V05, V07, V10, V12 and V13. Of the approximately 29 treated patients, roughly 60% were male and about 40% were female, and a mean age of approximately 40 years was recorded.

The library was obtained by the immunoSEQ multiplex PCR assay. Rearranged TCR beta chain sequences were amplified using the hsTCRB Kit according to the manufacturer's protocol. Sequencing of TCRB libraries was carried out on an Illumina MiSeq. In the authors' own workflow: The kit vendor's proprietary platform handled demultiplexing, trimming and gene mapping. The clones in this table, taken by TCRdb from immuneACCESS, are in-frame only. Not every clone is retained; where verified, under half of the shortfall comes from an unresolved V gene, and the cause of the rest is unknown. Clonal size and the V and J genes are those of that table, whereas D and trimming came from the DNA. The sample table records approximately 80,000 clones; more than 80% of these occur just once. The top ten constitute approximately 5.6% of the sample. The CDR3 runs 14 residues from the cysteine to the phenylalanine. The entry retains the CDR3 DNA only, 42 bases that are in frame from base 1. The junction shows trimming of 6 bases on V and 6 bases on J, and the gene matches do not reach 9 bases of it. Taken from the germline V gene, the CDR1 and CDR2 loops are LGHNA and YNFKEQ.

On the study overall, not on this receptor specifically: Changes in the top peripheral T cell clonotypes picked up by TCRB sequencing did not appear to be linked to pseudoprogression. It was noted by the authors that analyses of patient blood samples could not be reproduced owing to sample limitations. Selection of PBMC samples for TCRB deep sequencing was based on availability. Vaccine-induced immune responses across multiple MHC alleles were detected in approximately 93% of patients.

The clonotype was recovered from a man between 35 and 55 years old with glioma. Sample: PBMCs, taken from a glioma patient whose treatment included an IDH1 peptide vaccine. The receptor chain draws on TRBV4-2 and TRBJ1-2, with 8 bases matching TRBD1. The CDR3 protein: CASRHDRGDNGYTF. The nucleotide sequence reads TGTGCCAGCAGACACGACAGGGGCGATAATGGCTACACCTTC.